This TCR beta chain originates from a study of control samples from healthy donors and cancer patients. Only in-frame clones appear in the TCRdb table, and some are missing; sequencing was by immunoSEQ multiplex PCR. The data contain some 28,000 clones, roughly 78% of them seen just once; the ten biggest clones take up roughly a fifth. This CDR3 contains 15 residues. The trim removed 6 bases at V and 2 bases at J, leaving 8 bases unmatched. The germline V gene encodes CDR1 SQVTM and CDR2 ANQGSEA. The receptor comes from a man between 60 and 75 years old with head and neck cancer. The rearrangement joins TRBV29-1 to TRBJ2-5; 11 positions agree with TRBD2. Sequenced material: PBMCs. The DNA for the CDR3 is TGCAGCGTGGTGTGGACTAGCGGGTTGCAAGAGACCCAGTACTTC. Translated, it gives CSVVWTSGLQETQYF. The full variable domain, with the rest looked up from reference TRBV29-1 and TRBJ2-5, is SAVISQKPSRDICQRGTSLTIQCQVDSQVTMMFWYRQQPGQSLTLIATANQGSEATYESGFVIDKFPISRPNLTFSTLTVSNMSPEDSSIYLCSVVWTSGLQETQYFGPGTRLLVL.